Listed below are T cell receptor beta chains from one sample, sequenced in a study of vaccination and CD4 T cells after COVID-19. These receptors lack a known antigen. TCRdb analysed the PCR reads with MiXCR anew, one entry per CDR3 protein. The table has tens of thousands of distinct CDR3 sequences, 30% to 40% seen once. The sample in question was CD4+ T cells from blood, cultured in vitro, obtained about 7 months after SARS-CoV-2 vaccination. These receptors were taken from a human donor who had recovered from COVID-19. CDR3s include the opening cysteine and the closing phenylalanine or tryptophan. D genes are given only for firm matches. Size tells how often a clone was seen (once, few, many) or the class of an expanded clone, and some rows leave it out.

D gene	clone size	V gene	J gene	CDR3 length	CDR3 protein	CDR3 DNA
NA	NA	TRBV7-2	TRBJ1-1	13	CASSLPPGIEAFF	TGTGCCAGCAGCTTACCGCCGGGGATTGAAGCTTTCTTT
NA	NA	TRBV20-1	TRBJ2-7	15	CSARVGTKLSYEQYF	TGCAGTGCTAGAGTCGGGACGAAGCTGTCCTACGAGCAGTACTTC
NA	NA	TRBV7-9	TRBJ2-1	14	CASSLSGTTNEQFF	TGTGCCAGCAGCCTGTCCGGGACAACCAATGAGCAGTTCTTC
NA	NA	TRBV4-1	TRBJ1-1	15	CASSHAGGGDTEAFF	TGCGCCAGCAGCCATGCGGGAGGTGGGGACACTGAAGCTTTCTTT
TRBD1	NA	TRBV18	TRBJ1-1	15	CASSLGQGARTEAFF	TGTGCCAGCTCACTCGGACAGGGGGCGAGGACTGAAGCTTTCTTT
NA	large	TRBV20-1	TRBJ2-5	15	CSARDAGRDQETQYF	TGCAGTGCTAGAGATGCGGGTAGGGACCAAGAGACCCAGTACTTC
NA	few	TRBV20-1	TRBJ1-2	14	CSASPSRNNYGYTF	TGCAGTGCTAGCCCCTCTAGAAATAACTATGGCTACACCTTC
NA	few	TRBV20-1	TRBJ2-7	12	CSARLADYEQYF	TGCAGTGCTAGACTAGCAGACTACGAGCAGTACTTC
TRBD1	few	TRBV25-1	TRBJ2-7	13	CASSGQGVGEQYF	TGTGCCAGTTCGGGACAGGGTGTGGGAGAGCAGTACTTC
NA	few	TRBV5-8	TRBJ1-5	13	CASSSRPAGAQHF	TGTGCCAGCAGCTCCCGGCCCGCGGGGGCCCAGCATTTT
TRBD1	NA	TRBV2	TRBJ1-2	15	CASRPGDRGLYGYTF	TGTGCCAGCAGGCCAGGGGACAGGGGGCTCTATGGCTACACCTTC
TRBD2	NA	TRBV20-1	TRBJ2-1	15	CSARVGGRQYNEQFF	TGCAGTGCTAGAGTAGGCGGGAGGCAGTACAATGAGCAGTTCTTC
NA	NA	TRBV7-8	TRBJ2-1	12	CASREGWNEQFF	TGTGCCAGCAGGGAGGGGTGGAATGAGCAGTTCTTC
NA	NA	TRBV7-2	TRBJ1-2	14	CASSAQGGDYGYTF	TGTGCCAGCAGCGCACAGGGAGGGGACTATGGCTACACCTTC
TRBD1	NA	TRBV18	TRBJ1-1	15	CASSLDQGARTEAFF	TGTGCCAGCTCACTGGACCAGGGGGCTCGCACTGAAGCTTTCTTT
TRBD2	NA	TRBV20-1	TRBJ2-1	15	CSAGRLAISYNEQFF	TGCAGTGCTGGGAGACTAGCTATCTCCTACAATGAGCAGTTCTTC
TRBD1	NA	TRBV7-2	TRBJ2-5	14	CASSLWDSQGTQYF	TGTGCCAGCAGCTTATGGGACAGCCAAGGGACCCAGTACTTC
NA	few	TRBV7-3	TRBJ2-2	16	CASSLRRGGATGELFF	TGTGCCAGCAGCTTAAGACGTGGGGGGGCCACCGGGGAGCTGTTTTTT
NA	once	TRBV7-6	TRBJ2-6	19	CASSLELGREVSGANVLTF	TGTGCCAGCAGCTTAGAATTGGGCAGGGAGGTCTCTGGGGCCAACGTCCTGACTTTC
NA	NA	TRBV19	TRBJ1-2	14	CASSIDATVSGYTF	TGTGCCAGTAGTATAGATGCCACTGTCTCTGGCTACACCTTC
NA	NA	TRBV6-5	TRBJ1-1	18	CASSYLLGGTGRNTEAFF	TGTGCCAGCAGTTACCTTCTTGGAGGAACTGGGAGGAACACTGAAGCCTTCTTT
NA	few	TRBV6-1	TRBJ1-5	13	CASSTLLGQPQHF	TGTGCCAGCAGTACCCTTTTGGGTCAGCCCCAGCATTTT
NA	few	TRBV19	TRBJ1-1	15	CASSTFGRQNTEAFF	TGTGCCAGTAGTACCTTCGGACGGCAAAACACTGAAGCTTTCTTT
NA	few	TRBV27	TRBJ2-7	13	CASSPGVTYEQYF	TGTGCCAGCAGTCCGGGAGTTACCTACGAGCAGTACTTC
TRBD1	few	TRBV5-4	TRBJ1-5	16	CASSLVRGQANQPQHF	TGTGCCAGCAGCCTGGTTCGGGGACAGGCGAATCAGCCCCAGCATTTT
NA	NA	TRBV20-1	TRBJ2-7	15	CSASSGGSSSYEQYF	TGCAGTGCTAGCTCGGGCGGGTCGAGCTCCTACGAGCAGTACTTC
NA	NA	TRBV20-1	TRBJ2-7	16	CSARDLGYGGEYEQYF	TGCAGTGCTAGAGATCTTGGATATGGAGGAGAATACGAGCAGTACTTC
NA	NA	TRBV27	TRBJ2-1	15	CASSRLAVSYNEQFF	TGTGCCAGCAGTAGATTAGCTGTCTCCTACAATGAGCAGTTCTTC
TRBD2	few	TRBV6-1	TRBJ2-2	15	CASSRREGYTGELFF	TGTGCCAGCAGTAGGAGGGAGGGTTATACCGGGGAGCTGTTTTTT
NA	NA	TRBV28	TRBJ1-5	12	CASDARNQPQHF	TGTGCCAGCGACGCGAGGAATCAGCCCCAGCATTTT
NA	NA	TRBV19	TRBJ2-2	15	CASTLSGARTGELFF	TGTGCCAGTACCTTATCGGGGGCGCGGACCGGGGAGCTGTTTTTT
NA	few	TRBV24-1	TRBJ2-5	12	CATQGGQETQYF	TGTGCCACCCAAGGCGGCCAAGAGACCCAGTACTTC
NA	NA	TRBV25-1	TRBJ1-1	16	CASSVGSTGWNTEAFF	TGTGCCAGCAGTGTGGGGTCCACAGGGTGGAACACTGAAGCTTTCTTT
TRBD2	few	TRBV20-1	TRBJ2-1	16	CSARDTLAGGYNEQFF	TGCAGTGCTAGAGATACGCTAGCGGGGGGCTACAATGAGCAGTTCTTC
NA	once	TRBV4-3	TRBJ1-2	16	CASSQDLGGVNYGYTF	TGCGCCAGCAGCCAAGATTTGGGCGGAGTAAACTATGGCTACACCTTC
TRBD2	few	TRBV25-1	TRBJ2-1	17	CASRPSSGGSSYNEQFF	TGTGCCAGCAGACCTTCTAGCGGGGGGAGCTCCTACAATGAGCAGTTCTTC
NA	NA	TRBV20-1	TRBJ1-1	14	CSASSGAGPRGAFF	TGCAGTGCTAGTTCGGGGGCTGGACCACGCGGGGCTTTCTTT
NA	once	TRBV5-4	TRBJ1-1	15	CASSPGRPGNTEAFF	TGTGCCAGCAGCCCAGGGCGCCCGGGGAACACTGAAGCTTTCTTT
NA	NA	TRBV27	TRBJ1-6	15	CASSLSEDYNSPLHF	TGTGCCAGCAGTTTATCAGAGGATTATAATTCACCCCTCCACTTT
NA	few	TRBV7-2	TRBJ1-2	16	CASSLVRGLANYGYTF	TGTGCCAGCAGCTTAGTGCGGGGGTTAGCTAACTATGGCTACACCTTC
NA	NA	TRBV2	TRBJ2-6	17	CASIGRFFPSGANVLTF	TGTGCCAGCATCGGCCGTTTTTTCCCCTCTGGGGCCAACGTCCTGACTTTC
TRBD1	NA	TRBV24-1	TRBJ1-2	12	CATRDRNYGYTF	TGTGCCACCCGGGACAGGAACTATGGCTACACCTTC
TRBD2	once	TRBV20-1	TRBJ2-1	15	CSASKLAGGESEQFF	TGCAGTGCTAGTAAGCTAGCGGGAGGGGAGAGCGAGCAGTTCTTC
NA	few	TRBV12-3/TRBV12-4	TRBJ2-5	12	CASSVRGQTQYF	TGTGCCAGCAGTGTCAGGGGTCAGACCCAGTACTTC
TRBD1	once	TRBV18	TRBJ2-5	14	CASSPWTGRETQYF	TGTGCCAGCTCACCGTGGACAGGGAGGGAGACCCAGTACTTC
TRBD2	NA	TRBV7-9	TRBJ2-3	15	CASSLEAGGTDTQYF	TGTGCCAGCAGCTTAGAAGCGGGGGGGACAGATACGCAGTATTTT
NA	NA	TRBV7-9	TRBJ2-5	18	CASSFGRTAIIPQETQYF	TGTGCCAGCAGCTTTGGGCGGACTGCCATCATTCCCCAAGAGACCCAGTACTTC
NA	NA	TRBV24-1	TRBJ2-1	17	CATSDRTHRSSYNEQFF	TGTGCCACCAGTGATCGAACCCACCGGAGCTCCTACAATGAGCAGTTCTTC
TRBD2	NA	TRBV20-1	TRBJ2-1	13	CSARSSGGAEQFF	TGCAGTGCTAGGTCTAGCGGGGGGGCTGAGCAGTTCTTC
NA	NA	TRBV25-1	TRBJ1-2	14	CASSEPGTGYGYTF	TGTGCCAGCAGTGAACCGGGGACCGGCTATGGCTACACCTTC
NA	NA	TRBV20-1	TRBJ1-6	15	CSARGPGANNSPLHF	TGCAGTGCTAGAGGTCCGGGGGCGAACAATTCACCCCTCCACTTT
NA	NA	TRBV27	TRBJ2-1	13	CASRSSSYNEQFF	TGTGCCAGTAGATCGAGCTCCTACAATGAGCAGTTCTTC
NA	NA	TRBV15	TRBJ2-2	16	CATSRPPGQNTGELFF	TGTGCCACCAGCAGACCACCGGGACAGAACACCGGGGAGCTGTTTTTT